This TCR beta chain was captured by sequencing in a study of somatic mutations in cytotoxic T cells in rheumatoid arthritis. Whole-study results and caveats: Age-dependent increases in CD8+ clonality occurred in rheumatoid arthritis patients but not in healthy controls. The identity of the antigens targeted by the expanded CD8+ clones remained unknown.

Germline V lookup: CDR1 SNHLY, CDR2 FYNNEI. V trimming: 4 bases; J trimming: 6 bases; junction bases outside the gene matches: 4. The CDR3 extends over 13 amino acids. Data came from immunoSEQ multiplex PCR; TCRdb stores just in-frame clones and leaves some out. The data contain some 13,000 clones, 60% to 80% of them singletons. This clone was seen more than once but under ten times. Its antigen is not known. The specimen was CD8+ T cells sorted from blood. The J gene is TRBJ2-7, the V gene TRBV2; TRBD1 matches 9 bases. This clonotype was obtained from a man aged 45-60 years in good health. The CDR3, as DNA: TGTGCCAGCAGTGGGACAGGGGAACCCGAGCAGTACGTC. It specifies CASSGTGEPEQYV.